The 9 T cell receptor beta chains given below trace back to one sample, sequenced in a study of PD-L1 blockade in urothelial cancer. Generated by immunoSEQ multiplex PCR, the TCRdb table keeps only in-frame clones and is missing some. This table has roughly 62,000 clones, around 80% appearing once. This specimen consisted of PBMCs, obtained around atezolizumab (anti-PD-L1) treatment. The receptors were sampled from a man between 65 and 79 years old with urothelial cancer.

The V and J genes are TRBV10-2 and TRBJ1-2; 8 nucleotides align to TRBD1. CDR1 and CDR2 from the germline V gene are WSHSY and SAAADI. V gave up 4 bases and J gave up 4 bases; unmatched junction bases: 2. CDR3 length: 13 amino acids. The CDR3 is CASSGTGIYGYTF. CDR3 nucleotide sequence: TGCGCCAGCAGTGGGACAGGGATCTATGGCTACACCTTC.

The J gene is TRBJ2-1, the V gene TRBV4-1; 10 bases are shared with TRBD2. The CDR3 covers 15 residues. The germline CDR1 and CDR2 sequences are MGHRA and YSYEKL. The V gene end was trimmed by 1 base and the J gene end by 5 bases; junction bases not matched to a gene: 2. CDR3 region: CASSQVAGGNNEQFF. The CDR3, as DNA: TGCGCCAGCAGCCAAGTAGCGGGAGGCAACAATGAGCAGTTCTTC.

The V gene is TRBV7-2, the J gene TRBJ2-2; D perhaps matches TRBD2 (5 bases). The V gene lost 1 base and the J gene lost 2 bases, with 8 bases spanning the gap. Germline V lookup: CDR1 SGHTA, CDR2 FQGNSA. CDR3 length: 15 amino acids. CDR3 DNA: TGTGCCAGCAGCTTAGGGGGAGTTAACACCGGGGAGCTGTTTTTT. Protein product: CASSLGGVNTGELFF. Complete variable domain (other parts from reference TRBV7-2 and TRBJ2-2): GAGVSQSPSNKVTEKGKDVELRCDPISGHTALYWYRQSLGQGLEFLIYFQGNSAPDKSGLPSDRFSAERTGGSVSTLTIQRTQQEDSAVYLCASSLGGVNTGELFFGEGSRLTVL.

The CDR3 spells CASSQDLQEVDYGYTF. CDR3 bases: TGTGCCAGCAGCCAAGATTTGCAGGAGGTCGACTATGGCTACACCTTC. V usage is TRBV4-2 and J usage is TRBJ1-2, with no clear D. This CDR3 comprises 16 residues. Trimming left V 0 bases short and J 3 bases short, with 14 bases between. Per germline, CDR1 LGHNA and CDR2 YNFKEQ.

This clone is medium-sized. The chain uses TRBV28 and TRBJ1-2, with no clear D. V was trimmed by 6 bases and J by 4 bases, leaving 15 bases between them. Germline V gene lookup returns CDR1 MDHEN and CDR2 SYDVKM. The CDR3 has 14 amino acids. CDR3 sequence reads: CASRPAGIGYGYTF. As DNA, the CDR3 is TGTGCCAGCAGACCCGCGGGGATCGGCTATGGCTACACCTTC.

The chain carries TRBV19 and TRBJ2-7; 7 bases line up with TRBD2. The V gene's germline CDR1 is LNHDA and CDR2 SQIVND (reference sequence). This CDR3 spans 14 amino acids. Trimming at V came to 3 bases and at J to 2 bases, leaving 4 bases not matched to a gene. CDR3 protein: CASSMTGLTYEQYF. The CDR3 DNA is TGTGCCAGTAGTATGACGGGACTAACCTACGAGCAGTACTTC.

The chain has TRBV5-5 and TRBJ2-7; TRBD1 is a possible D gene (5 bases). Trimming removed 1 base at V and 2 bases at J, with 10 bases between. The CDR3 spans 14 residues. CDR1 is SGHKS, CDR2 YYEKEE, per germline (reference sequence). The CDR3 protein is CASSLKGVPYEQYF. DNA of the CDR3: TGTGCCAGCAGCTTGAAAGGGGTTCCCTACGAGCAGTACTTC.

The table lists this clone with a count of one. This chain links TRBV2 with TRBJ2-7, with a weak D call TRBD1 (6 bases). The CDR3 has 16 residues. In germline, CDR1 is SNHLY, CDR2 FYNNEI. Trimming shortened V by 6 bases and J by 5 bases, and 23 bases separated the two germline ends. CDR3 protein: CASRETWGRGGDEQYF. The CDR3 nucleotides are TGTGCCAGCAGGGAAACCTGGGGCAGGGGTGGTGACGAGCAGTACTTC.

The V call is TRBV14, the J call TRBJ2-7, with TRBD1 matching over 7 bases. Germline V lookup: CDR1 SGHDN, CDR2 FVKESK. With 4 bases clipped from V and 5 bases from J, the junction kept 8 bases outside the gene matches. The CDR3 consists of 14 residues. In DNA, the CDR3 is TGTGCCAGCAGCCGTCTTACAGGGGTCGACGAGCAGTACTTC. Its translation is CASSRLTGVDEQYF. The whole variable domain, filled in from reference TRBV14 and TRBJ2-7, reads EAGVTQFPSHSVIEKGQTVTLRCDPISGHDNLYWYRRVMGKEIKFLLHFVKESKQDESGMPNNRFLAERTGGTYSTLKVQPAELEDSGVYFCASSRLTGVDEQYFGPGTRLTVT.